This T cell receptor (beta chain) was captured in a study of cytomegalovirus exposure and HLA in healthy donors. Study information: Of all 400 or so donors who were genotyped, 75% to 85% belonged to the Caucasian-associated ancestry cluster.

With respect to this clone: Its antigen is still unknown.

Researchers ran the PCR with 60 Vbeta and 13 Jbeta primers. Sequencing used immunoSEQ multiplex PCR; TCRdb keeps in-frame clones, though not all of them. This table has some 200,000 clones, about four fifths appearing once. Study-wide results and caveats: The sole available immune exposure information was CMV serostatus. Some TCR beta chains (roughly 160 of them) were listed as cytomegalovirus-associated.

This clonotype was sampled from a girl aged 5-17 years in good health and CMV-seropositive. The sequenced sample consisted of PBMCs.

The CDR3 DNA reads as TGCGCCAGCAGCGGACAGGCGCGTTGGGCCAAAAACATTCAGTACTTC. As protein: CASSGQARWAKNIQYF. The J gene is TRBJ2-4, the V gene TRBV4-1, with 7 bases that match TRBD1. J gave up 1 base and V 5 bases, and 8 bases lay outside the gene matches. CDR3 size: 16 residues. Per germline, CDR1 MGHRA and CDR2 YSYEKL.